Given below is one T cell receptor beta chain in context. This record comes from a study of blood T cell repertoires in COVID-19. Looked up from germline, CDR1 is MNHEY and CDR2 is SVGAGI. V lost 7 bases to trimming and J lost 6 bases, with 15 bases between them. The CDR3 consists of 13 residues. The protocol was immunoSEQ multiplex PCR, while the TCRdb copy is restricted to in-frame clones and leaves out a portion. The table records roughly 75,000 clones, 75% to 85% of them present only once. The TCR was taken from a man aged 45-65 years with COVID-19, enrolled during active disease. The sample comprised peripheral blood. The chain carries TRBV6-5 and TRBJ1-2; D is uncertain. CDR3: CASTRPGGDGYTF. CDR3 DNA sequence: TGTGCCAGCACCAGGCCGGGAGGCGATGGCTACACCTTC.